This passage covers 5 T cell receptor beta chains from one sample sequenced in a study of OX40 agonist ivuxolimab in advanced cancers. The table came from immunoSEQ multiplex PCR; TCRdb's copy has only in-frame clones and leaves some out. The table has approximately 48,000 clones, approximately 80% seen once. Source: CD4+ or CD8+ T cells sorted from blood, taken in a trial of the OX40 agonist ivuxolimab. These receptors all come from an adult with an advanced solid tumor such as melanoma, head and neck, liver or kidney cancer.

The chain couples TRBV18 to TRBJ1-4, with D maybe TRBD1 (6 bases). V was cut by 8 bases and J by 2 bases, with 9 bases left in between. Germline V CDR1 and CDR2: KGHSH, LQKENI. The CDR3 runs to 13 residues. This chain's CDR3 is CASTQGTNEKLFF. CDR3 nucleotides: TGTGCCAGCACACAGGGTACTAATGAAAAACTGTTTTTT.

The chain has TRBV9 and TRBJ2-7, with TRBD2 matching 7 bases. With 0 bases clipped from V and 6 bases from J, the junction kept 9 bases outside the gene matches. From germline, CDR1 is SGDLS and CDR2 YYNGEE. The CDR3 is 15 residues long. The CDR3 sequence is CASSVAPRTSSEQYF. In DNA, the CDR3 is TGTGCCAGCAGCGTAGCCCCTAGGACTAGTTCCGAGCAGTACTTC.

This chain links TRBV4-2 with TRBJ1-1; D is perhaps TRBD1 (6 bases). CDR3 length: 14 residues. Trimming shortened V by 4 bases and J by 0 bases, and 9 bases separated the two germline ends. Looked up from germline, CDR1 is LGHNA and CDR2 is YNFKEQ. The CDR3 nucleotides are TGTGCCAGCAGCCCGGGACAACTGAACACTGAAGCTTTCTTT. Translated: CASSPGQLNTEAFF.

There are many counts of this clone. CDR3 nucleotides: TGTGCCAGCACAGGACTAGCGGGAGAGAACATTCAGTACTTC. Its translation is CASTGLAGENIQYF. This chain links TRBV11-2 with TRBJ2-4, with TRBD2 matching 13 bases. The CDR3 contains 14 residues. J lost 7 bases, V lost 7 bases, and 4 bases had no gene match. CDR1 is SGHAT and CDR2 is FQNNGV in the germline V gene. Full variable domain (outside the CDR3, taken from reference TRBV11-2 and TRBJ2-4): EAGVAQSPRYKIIEKRQSVAFWCNPISGHATLYWYQQILGQGPKLLIQFQNNGVVDDSQLPKDRFSAERLKGVDSTLKIQPAKLEDSAVYLCASTGLAGENIQYFGAGTRLSVL.

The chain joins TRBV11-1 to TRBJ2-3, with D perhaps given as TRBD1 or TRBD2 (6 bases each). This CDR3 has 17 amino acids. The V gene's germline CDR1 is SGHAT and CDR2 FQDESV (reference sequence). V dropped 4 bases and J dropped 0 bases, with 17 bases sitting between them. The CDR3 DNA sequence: TGTGCCAGCAGCTCCAGGGGTAGCGGAGCCAGCACAGATACGCAGTATTTT. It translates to CASSSRGSGASTDTQYF.